This paragraph covers one T cell receptor beta chain sequence. The data derive from a study of cytomegalovirus exposure and HLA in healthy donors. The V gene lost 6 bases and the J gene lost 3 bases, with 15 bases spanning the gap. The CDR3 loop spans 15 amino acids. From germline, CDR1 is SNHLY and CDR2 FYNNEI. The PCR made use of 60 Vbeta and 13 Jbeta primers. The protocol was immunoSEQ multiplex PCR, while the TCRdb copy is restricted to in-frame clones and leaves out a portion. The data hold 100,000 to 150,000 clones, with around three quarters observed a single time. The sequenced sample consisted of PBMCs. The clonotype originates from a man aged 35 to 55 in good health and CMV-seronegative. The V call is TRBV2, the J call TRBJ2-1, with D possibly matching TRBD1 (5 bases). Written as DNA, the CDR3 is TGTGCCAGCAGCTTTCTTGGGGCTGACTACAATGAGCAGTTCTTC. Its translation: CASSFLGADYNEQFF.